This TCR beta chain was retrieved from a study of T cell clonality in common variable immunodeficiency. Study-wide points: CVID subjects had higher TCRbeta clonality than healthy controls, most marked in about a third. Compared with controls, CVID subjects had fewer shared TCRbeta clones.

Sequencing input was equivalent genomic DNA from CVID and controls. Assay: immunoSEQ multiplex PCR; the TCRdb copy retains only in-frame clones and omits some. This sample carries tens of thousands of clones, none of them present only once. Most patients and controls had Caucasian heritage. This clone was seen ten or more times. As yet, its antigen is unknown. The read stops 3 residues short of the end of the CDR3; the missing end is completed from the germline J gene. This CDR3 is 13 amino acids long. Trimming took 2 bases from V and 2 from J, leaving 7 bases between them. This clonotype was obtained from a person between 18 and 75 years old in good health. Material: peripheral blood mononuclear cells. The chain carries TRBV12-3 or TRBV12-4 and TRBJ2-7; no reliable D call. The chain's CDR3 is CASSLRSPYEQYF. The CDR3 DNA, read in part, is TGTGCCAGCAGTTTAAGGTCACCCTACGAG.